This entry lists 21 T cell receptor beta chains sequenced from one sample in a study of blood T cell repertoires in COVID-19. Assay: immunoSEQ multiplex PCR; the TCRdb copy retains only in-frame clones and omits some. The table has around 300,000 clones, around 88% seen once. Sequencing was performed on peripheral blood. The source is a woman aged 30 to 39 with COVID-19, enrolled during active disease.

This chain joins TRBV7-2 and TRBJ1-2; TRBD1 is a possible D gene (6 bases). V was clipped by 4 bases and J by 6 bases, with 15 bases between them. Germline-derived CDR1 and CDR2 are SGHTA and FQGNSA. CDR3 length: 14 amino acids. The CDR3: CASSSRTVDDGYTF. For the CDR3, the DNA is TGTGCCAGCAGCTCCCGGACAGTTGATGATGGCTACACCTTC.

This chain joins TRBV2 and TRBJ1-1; D is undetermined. Trimming took off 4 bases at V and 10 bases at J, with 10 bases between the two ends. This CDR3 is 11 amino acids long. Germline CDR1 and CDR2: SNHLY and FYNNEI. The CDR3 DNA reads TGTGCCAGCAGTGGTGCGGGTGCAGCTTTCTTT. The encoded protein is CASSGAGAAFF.

The chain couples TRBV2 to TRBJ1-4; TRBD1 aligns across 12 bases. V gave up 4 bases and J gave up 4 bases; unmatched junction bases: 10. The CDR3 is 18 amino acids. Per the germline V gene, CDR1 is SNHLY and CDR2 is FYNNEI. The CDR3 nucleotides are TGTGCCAGCAGTGCTCCCGGGGGGACAGGGGGCTTTAATGAAAAACTGTTTTTT. Translated, it gives CASSAPGGTGGFNEKLFF.

This chain links TRBV5-1 with TRBJ1-2; D remains unclear. Germline loops: CDR1 SGHRS, CDR2 YFSETQ. The CDR3 length is 14 residues. Trimming cost V 7 bases and J 4 bases, with 17 bases left between them. The CDR3 region has the DNA TGCGCCAGCTCCTCCCAGGCCTCGGCCTATGGCTACACCTTC. Residues: CASSSQASAYGYTF.

Written as DNA, the CDR3 is TGTGCCAGCAGTGAAAGGGGGATCAGCTCCTACAATGAGCAGTTCTTC. Protein product: CASSERGISSYNEQFF. This sequence joins TRBV21-1 and TRBJ2-1; the D call of TRBD1 is as the table states it, not checked on the DNA. TRBV21-1 is marked as a pseudogene. The CDR3 runs to 16 residues.

The rearrangement links TRBV15 to TRBJ1-4; D is uncertain. The germline V and J ends were trimmed by 0 bases and 5 bases, with 10 bases remaining between them. Germline values: CDR1 LNHNV, CDR2 YYDKDF (reference sequence). The CDR3 sequence is 15 residues long. The DNA of the CDR3 is TGTGCCACCAGCAGAGATGGTACAGAGAATGAAAAACTGTTTTTT. Protein product: CATSRDGTENEKLFF.

The genes are TRBV9 and TRBJ2-3; D is uncertain. CDR1 is SGDLS, CDR2 YYNGEE, per germline. V gave up 4 bases and J gave up 4 bases, with 10 bases separating them. This CDR3 spans 13 amino acids. CDR3 bases: TGTGCCAGCAGCCCCTTTAATTCAGATACGCAGTATTTT. Encoded protein: CASSPFNSDTQYF.

This chain connects TRBV15 to TRBJ1-5; TRBD1 aligns across 7 bases. This CDR3 contains 14 residues. CDR1 is LNHNV and CDR2 is YYDKDF in the germline V gene (reference sequence). Losses at the gene ends were 5 bases for V and 3 bases for J; bases not matched to a gene: 4. The CDR3 is CATSGGQDNQPQHF. The CDR3 DNA follows: TGTGCCACCAGCGGCGGACAGGACAATCAGCCCCAGCATTTT.

This chain uses TRBV6-5 with TRBJ1-1; tentative D call: TRBD1 (5 bases). Germline CDR1 and CDR2: MNHEY and SVGAGI. V was trimmed by 7 bases and J by 4 bases, leaving 10 bases between them. This CDR3 has 12 amino acids. The CDR3 reads CASKGLGTEAFF. The CDR3 DNA sequence: TGTGCCAGCAAGGGGTTGGGCACTGAAGCTTTCTTT.

The V call is TRBV14, the J call TRBJ2-1; 8 nucleotides align to TRBD1. This CDR3 has 13 amino acids. Trimming at V came to 6 bases and at J to 6 bases, leaving 4 bases not matched to a gene. Germline-derived CDR1 and CDR2 are SGHDN and FVKESK. CDR3 DNA: TGTGCCAGCAGGGCAACAGGGGGCAATGAGCAGTTCTTC. Its translation: CASRATGGNEQFF.

The V and J genes are TRBV27 and TRBJ1-2; TRBD1 aligns across 8 bases. Germline values: CDR1 MNHEY, CDR2 SMNVEV (reference sequence). The length of the CDR3 is 14 residues. Trimming cost V 3 bases and J 7 bases; bases outside gene matches: 7. In DNA, the CDR3 is TGTGCCAGCAGTTTCCTCCCGACAGGGGCTGGCTACACCTTC. Its protein product is CASSFLPTGAGYTF.

The chain employs TRBV27 and TRBJ1-1; 11 positions agree with TRBD1. The CDR3 sequence is 15 residues long. CDR1 is MNHEY, CDR2 SMNVEV, per germline (reference sequence). With V trimmed by 6 bases and J by 7 bases, 10 bases remained unmatched. The CDR3 is CASRESRDRGSEAFF. The DNA of the CDR3 is TGTGCCAGCAGAGAGAGTCGGGACAGGGGGAGTGAAGCTTTCTTT.

The chain couples TRBV4-3 to TRBJ1-1; TRBD1 is a possible D gene (6 bases). Germline CDR1 is LGHNA and CDR2 is YSLEER. The CDR3 runs 16 residues. Trimming took off 0 bases at V and 8 bases at J, with 19 bases between the two ends. The CDR3 DNA sequence: TGCGCCAGCAGCCAAGACCGGACTTCCTCGGGACAAGAAGCTTTCTTT. This sequence encodes CASSQDRTSSGQEAFF.

This clone was picked up a small number of times. The rearrangement joins TRBV7-2 to TRBJ1-1; D uncertain. The germline V gene has CDR1 SGHTA and CDR2 FQGNSA. The CDR3 has 13 residues. V was clipped by 5 bases and J by 1 base, with 8 bases between them. Written as DNA, the CDR3 is TGTGCCAGCAGCGGCCAGCGGAACACTGAAGCTTTCTTT. Amino acid sequence: CASSGQRNTEAFF. Filled out from reference TRBV7-2 and TRBJ1-1, the complete variable domain reads GAGVSQSPSNKVTEKGKDVELRCDPISGHTALYWYRQSLGQGLEFLIYFQGNSAPDKSGLPSDRFSAERTGGSVSTLTIQRTQQEDSAVYLCASSGQRNTEAFFGQGTRLTVV.

This chain joins TRBV19 and TRBJ1-2; TRBD1 matches at 9 bases. The V gene end was trimmed by 5 bases and the J gene end by 6 bases; junction bases not matched to a gene: 4. CDR3 size: 13 residues. Looked up from germline, CDR1 is LNHDA and CDR2 is SQIVND (reference sequence). DNA of the CDR3: TGTGCCAGTAGTTTAGGGACAGGGAATGGCTACACCTTC. Its protein is CASSLGTGNGYTF.

The chain couples TRBV27 to TRBJ1-6; no firm D call. The CDR3 consists of 13 residues. The V gene's germline CDR1 is MNHEY and CDR2 SMNVEV (reference sequence). Trimming took off 5 bases at V and 10 bases at J, with 12 bases between the two ends. Written as DNA, the CDR3 is TGTGCCAGCAGTCCTATGAACCGGTCACCCCTCCACTTT. This gives the protein CASSPMNRSPLHF.

The rearrangement joins TRBV25-1 to TRBJ2-1, with D maybe TRBD1 (5 bases). Germline V gene data show CDR1 as MGHDK and CDR2 as SYGVNS. V lost 3 bases, J lost 5 bases, and 11 bases lay in between. The CDR3 is made up of 14 amino acids. CDR3 region: CASSDWTPNNEQFF. The CDR3 DNA reads TGTGCCAGCAGTGATTGGACACCTAACAATGAGCAGTTCTTC.

The genes are TRBV5-8 and TRBJ1-2; a weak D match, TRBD1 (6 bases). This CDR3 region has 13 residues. The V end was cut by 2 bases, the J end by 4 bases, with 9 bases between. Per the germline V gene, CDR1 is SGHTS and CDR2 is YDEGEE. The CDR3 coding sequence is TGTGCCAGCAGCTTACAGGGTTTCTATGGCTACACCTTC. Protein sequence: CASSLQGFYGYTF.

The CDR3 sequence is CASSRDLLTDTQYF. The CDR3 DNA sequence: TGTGCCAGCAGCCGGGACTTGCTCACAGATACGCAGTATTTT. The V and J genes are TRBV4-2 and TRBJ2-3, with D tentatively TRBD2 (6 bases). The germline V and J ends were trimmed by 4 bases and 2 bases, with 10 bases remaining between them. Germline V CDR1 and CDR2: LGHNA, YNFKEQ. CDR3 length: 14 amino acids.

This clone was counted ten times or more. Relative to the germline gene, one junction end is altered; a read error may explain this. The J gene is TRBJ2-7, the V gene TRBV2; possible D gene TRBD1, 6 bases. The CDR3 is made up of 12 amino acids. Germline V gene data show CDR1 as SNHLY and CDR2 as FYNNEI. The CDR3 DNA reads TGTGCCAGCAGTGGGAGCAGGGGCCCCTTACTCTTC. Protein sequence: CASSGSRGPLLF.

A word on this clone: Other nucleotide sequences in the sample specify the same CDR3. This chain uses TRBV5-4 with TRBJ1-5; D is unresolved. V lost 0 bases, J lost 4 bases, and 5 bases lay in between. CDR1 is SGHNT and CDR2 is YYREEE in the germline V gene (reference sequence). The CDR3 has 13 residues. DNA of the CDR3: TGTGCCAGCAGCTTGGACAGTAATCAGCCCCAGCATTTT. This encodes CASSLDSNQPQHF.